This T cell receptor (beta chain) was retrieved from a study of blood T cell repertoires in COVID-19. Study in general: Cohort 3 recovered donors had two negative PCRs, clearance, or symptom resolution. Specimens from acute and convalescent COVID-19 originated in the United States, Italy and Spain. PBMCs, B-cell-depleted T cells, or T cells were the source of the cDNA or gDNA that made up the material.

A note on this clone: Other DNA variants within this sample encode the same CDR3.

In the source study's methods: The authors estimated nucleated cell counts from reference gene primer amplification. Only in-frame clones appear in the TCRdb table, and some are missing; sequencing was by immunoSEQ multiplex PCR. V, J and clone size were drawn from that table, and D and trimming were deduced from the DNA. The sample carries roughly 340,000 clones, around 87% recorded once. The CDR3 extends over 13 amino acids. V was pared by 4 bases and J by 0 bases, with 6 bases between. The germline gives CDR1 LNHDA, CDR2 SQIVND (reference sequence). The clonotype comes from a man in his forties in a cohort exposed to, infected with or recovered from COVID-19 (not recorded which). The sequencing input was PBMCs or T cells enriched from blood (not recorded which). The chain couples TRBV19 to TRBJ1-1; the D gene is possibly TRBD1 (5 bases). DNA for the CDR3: TGTGCCAGTAGTAGACAGATGAACACTGAAGCTTTCTTT. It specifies CASSRQMNTEAFF.